These 9 T cell receptor beta chains were all obtained from the same sample, sequenced in a study of blood T cell repertoires in COVID-19. TCRdb's table, derived via immunoSEQ multiplex PCR, lists solely in-frame clones and lacks some. The table shows over 200,000 clones, with nearly 90% occurring only once. Sequenced: peripheral blood. Receptors originate from a woman aged 18-29 years who had recovered from COVID-19.

V gene TRBV9 combines with J gene TRBJ2-5; TRBD2 agrees at 9 bases. Looked up from germline, CDR1 is SGDLS and CDR2 is YYNGEE. This CDR3 comprises 15 residues. Unmatched junction bases numbered 4, after V lost 0 bases and J lost 4 bases. The CDR3 is CASSVGSGRGETQYF. DNA for the CDR3: TGTGCCAGCAGCGTAGGTAGCGGGAGAGGAGAGACCCAGTACTTC.

J is TRBJ2-7 and V is TRBV11-1, with D perhaps matching TRBD1 (6 bases). This CDR3 has 13 amino acids. The V and J ends lost 6 bases and 7 bases respectively, with 16 bases between them. CDR1 and CDR2 from the germline V gene are SGHAT and FQDESV (reference sequence). Here the CDR3 reads CASRARGTVEQYF. The CDR3 DNA reads TGTGCCAGCAGAGCCAGGGGAACGGTTGAGCAGTACTTC. Supplemented by reference TRBV11-1 and TRBJ2-7, the full variable domain reads EAEVAQSPRYKITEKSQAVAFWCDPISGHATLYWYRQILGQGPELLVQFQDESVVDDSQLPKDRFSAERLKGVDSTLKIQPAELGDSAMYLCASRARGTVEQYFGPGTRLTVT.

The rearrangement joins TRBV19 to TRBJ2-5; a possible D gene is TRBD2 (5 bases). CDR1 and CDR2 (germline): LNHDA, SQIVND (reference sequence). The V and J ends lost 11 bases and 2 bases respectively, with 30 bases between them. The CDR3 runs 18 residues. CDR3 sequence: CASTSFGVIELEQETQYF. The CDR3 nucleotides are TGTGCCTCAACCTCCTTCGGGGTCATTGAACTAGAACAAGAGACCCAGTACTTC.

Only a few counts were recorded for this clone. The chain recombines TRBV12-3 or TRBV12-4 with TRBJ2-7; TRBD2 is a possible D gene (5 bases). V was shortened by 6 bases and J by 7 bases, with 10 bases between the two germline ends. CDR3 length: 11 residues. The CDR3 sequence is CASSRTQEQYF. The DNA for the CDR3 is TGTGCCAGCAGCCGGACTCAGGAGCAGTACTTC.

The chain joins TRBV15 to TRBJ2-1; the D gene is possibly TRBD2 (5 bases). The CDR3 is 14 residues long. V lost 5 bases and J lost 10, with 18 bases in between. The germline CDR1 and CDR2 sequences are LNHNV and YYDKDF (reference sequence). The CDR3 sequence: CATSAGLVGKEQFF. CDR3 bases: TGTGCCACCAGCGCGGGCCTCGTGGGGAAAGAGCAGTTCTTC.

This clone came up once. V is TRBV30 and J is TRBJ1-1; D uncertain. The germline V gene has CDR1 GTSNPN and CDR2 SVGIG (reference sequence). This CDR3 comprises 13 residues. The V and J ends lost 4 bases and 4 bases respectively, with 13 bases between them. The CDR3 nucleotides are TGTGCCTGGACCCCGGGTTTTGTCACTGAAGCTTTCTTT. Protein product: CAWTPGFVTEAFF.

This chain joins TRBV19 and TRBJ2-7; 7 bases map to TRBD1. CDR1 and CDR2 from the germline V gene are LNHDA and SQIVND (reference sequence). The V gene end was trimmed by 7 bases and the J gene end by 5 bases; junction bases not matched to a gene: 11. This CDR3 is built from 14 residues. The CDR3 sequence: CASTTGEERNEQYF. Here the CDR3 DNA reads TGTGCCAGTACCACAGGGGAAGAAAGGAACGAGCAGTACTTC.

The chain couples TRBV6-2 or TRBV6-3 to TRBJ2-3, with 15 nucleotides matching TRBD2. Looked up from germline, CDR1 is MNHEY and CDR2 is SVGEGT. The length of the CDR3 is 18 residues. V shed 6 bases, J shed 0 bases, and the junction held 7 bases outside the gene matches. The CDR3 coding sequence is TGTGCCAGCAGCCGGACTAGCGGGAGGGCTCTGAGCACAGATACGCAGTATTTT. Encoded protein: CASSRTSGRALSTDTQYF.

CDR3 region: CASTTSGRLSLPDTQYF. Here the CDR3 DNA reads TGCGCCAGCACCACTAGCGGGAGGCTAAGTCTGCCAGATACGCAGTATTTT. The chain recombines TRBV10-2 with TRBJ2-3; 12 bases are a match to TRBD2. CDR1 WSHSY and CDR2 SAAADI come from the germline V gene. Trimming cost V 7 bases and J 4 bases; bases outside gene matches: 12. This CDR3 region has 17 residues.